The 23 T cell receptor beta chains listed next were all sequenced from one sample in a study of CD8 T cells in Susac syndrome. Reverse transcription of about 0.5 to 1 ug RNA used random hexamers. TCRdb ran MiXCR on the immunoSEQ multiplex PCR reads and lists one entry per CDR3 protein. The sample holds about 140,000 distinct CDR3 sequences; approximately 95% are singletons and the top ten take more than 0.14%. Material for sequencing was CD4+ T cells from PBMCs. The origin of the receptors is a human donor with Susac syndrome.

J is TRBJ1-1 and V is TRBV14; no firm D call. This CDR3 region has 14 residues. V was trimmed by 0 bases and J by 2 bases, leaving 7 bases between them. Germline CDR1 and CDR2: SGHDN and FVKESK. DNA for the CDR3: TGTGCCAGCAGCCAAGATTATGTTAACACTGAAGCTTTCTTT. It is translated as CASSQDYVNTEAFF.

The CDR3 region has the DNA TGTGCCAGCAGCCCGATCGGGGAAAATAATTCACCCCTCCACTTT. Amino acid sequence: CASSPIGENNSPLHF. The V and J genes are TRBV27 and TRBJ1-6; D is ambiguous. V gave up 6 bases and J gave up 5 bases, with 14 bases separating them. Germline CDR1 MNHEY, CDR2 SMNVEV (reference sequence). The CDR3 is 15 residues long.

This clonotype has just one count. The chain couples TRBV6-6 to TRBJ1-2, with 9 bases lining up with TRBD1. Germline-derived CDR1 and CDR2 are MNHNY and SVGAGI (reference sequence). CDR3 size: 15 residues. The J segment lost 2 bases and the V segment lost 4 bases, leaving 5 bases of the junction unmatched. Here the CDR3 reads CASSLGTGMNYGYTF. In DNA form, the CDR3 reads TGTGCCAGCAGTTTGGGGACAGGGATGAACTATGGCTACACCTTC.

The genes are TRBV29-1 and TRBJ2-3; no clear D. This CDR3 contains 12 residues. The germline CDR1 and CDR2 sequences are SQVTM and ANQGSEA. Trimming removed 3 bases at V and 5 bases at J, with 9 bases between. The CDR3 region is CSVDGSLDTQYF. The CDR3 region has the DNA TGCAGCGTTGATGGGTCCCTAGATACGCAGTATTTT.

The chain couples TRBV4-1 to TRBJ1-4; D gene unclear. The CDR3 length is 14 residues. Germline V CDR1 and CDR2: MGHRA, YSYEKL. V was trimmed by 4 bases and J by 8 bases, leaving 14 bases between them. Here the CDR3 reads CASSRPVTGEKLFF. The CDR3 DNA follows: TGCGCCAGCAGCCGGCCAGTGACTGGGGAAAAACTGTTTTTT.

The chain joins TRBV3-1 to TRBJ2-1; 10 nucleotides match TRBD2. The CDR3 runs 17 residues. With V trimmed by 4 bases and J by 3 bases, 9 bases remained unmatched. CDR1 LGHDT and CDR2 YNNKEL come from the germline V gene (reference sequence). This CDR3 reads CASSPNPGLAYYNEQFF. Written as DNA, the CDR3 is TGTGCCAGCAGCCCAAACCCGGGACTAGCGTACTACAATGAGCAGTTCTTC.

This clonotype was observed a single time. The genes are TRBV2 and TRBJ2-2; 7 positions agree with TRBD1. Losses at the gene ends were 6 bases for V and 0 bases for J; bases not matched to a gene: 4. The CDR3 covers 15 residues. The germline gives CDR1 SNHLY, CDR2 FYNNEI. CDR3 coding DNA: TGTGCCAGCAGGGCCGGGACAGCGAACACCGGGGAGCTGTTTTTT. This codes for CASRAGTANTGELFF.

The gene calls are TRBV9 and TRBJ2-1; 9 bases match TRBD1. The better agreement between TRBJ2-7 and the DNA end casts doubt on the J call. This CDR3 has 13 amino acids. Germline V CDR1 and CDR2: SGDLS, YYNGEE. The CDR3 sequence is CASSGQGKHEQYF. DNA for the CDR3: TGTGCCAGCAGTGGACAGGGGAAACACGAGCAGTACTTC.

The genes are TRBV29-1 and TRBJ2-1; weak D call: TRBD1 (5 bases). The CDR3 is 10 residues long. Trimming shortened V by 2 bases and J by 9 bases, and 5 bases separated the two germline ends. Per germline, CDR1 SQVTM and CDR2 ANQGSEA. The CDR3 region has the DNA TGCAGCGTTGAAAGGGGTGAGCAGTTCTTC. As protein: CSVERGEQFF.

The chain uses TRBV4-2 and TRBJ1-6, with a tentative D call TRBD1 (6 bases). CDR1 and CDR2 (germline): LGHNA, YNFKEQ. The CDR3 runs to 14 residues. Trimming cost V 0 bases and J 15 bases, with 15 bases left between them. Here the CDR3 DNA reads TGTGCCAGCAGCCAAGATCGGGACACAGCACTCCTCCACTTT. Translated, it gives CASSQDRDTALLHF.

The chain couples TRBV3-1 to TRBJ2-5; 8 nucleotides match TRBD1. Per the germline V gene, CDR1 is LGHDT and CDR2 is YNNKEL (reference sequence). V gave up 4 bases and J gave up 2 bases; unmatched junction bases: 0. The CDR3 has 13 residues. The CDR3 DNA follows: TGTGCCAGCAGCCGGACAGGGCAAGAGACCCAGTACTTC. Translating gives CASSRTGQETQYF.

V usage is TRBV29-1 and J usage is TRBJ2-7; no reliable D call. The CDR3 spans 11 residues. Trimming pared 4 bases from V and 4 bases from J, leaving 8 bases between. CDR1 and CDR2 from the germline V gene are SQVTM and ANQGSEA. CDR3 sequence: CSVAGRYEQYF. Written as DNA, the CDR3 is TGCAGCGTTGCTGGTCGATACGAGCAGTACTTC.

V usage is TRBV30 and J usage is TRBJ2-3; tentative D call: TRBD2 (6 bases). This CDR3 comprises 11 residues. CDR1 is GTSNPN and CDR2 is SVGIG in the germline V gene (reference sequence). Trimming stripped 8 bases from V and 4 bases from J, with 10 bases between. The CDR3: CAGWGADTQYF. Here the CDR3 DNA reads TGTGCCGGGTGGGGGGCAGATACGCAGTATTTT.

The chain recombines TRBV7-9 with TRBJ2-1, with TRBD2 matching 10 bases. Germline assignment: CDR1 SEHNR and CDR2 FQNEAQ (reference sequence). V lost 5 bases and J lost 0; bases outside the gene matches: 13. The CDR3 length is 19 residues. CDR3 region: CASSQLGLADISSYNEQFF. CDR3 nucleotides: TGTGCCAGCAGCCAACTAGGACTAGCGGATATAAGCTCCTACAATGAGCAGTTCTTC.

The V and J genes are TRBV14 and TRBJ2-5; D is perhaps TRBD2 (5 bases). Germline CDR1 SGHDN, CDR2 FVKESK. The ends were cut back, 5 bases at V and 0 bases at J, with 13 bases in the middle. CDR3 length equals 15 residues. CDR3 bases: TGTGCCAGCAGCTGGGTCGGCGGGTACCAAGAGACCCAGTACTTC. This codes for CASSWVGGYQETQYF.

CDR3 in amino acids: CAWTRVRANTEAFF. The DNA of the CDR3 is TGTGCCTGGACCCGGGTGAGGGCGAACACTGAAGCTTTCTTT. The V call is TRBV30, the J call TRBJ1-1, with D hard to call. CDR1 is GTSNPN and CDR2 is SVGIG in the germline V gene (reference sequence). This CDR3 region has 14 residues. Deletions cut 4 bases from V and 1 base from J, with 13 bases between.

CDR3 loop: CSAREGSSYEQYF. In nucleotides, the CDR3 is TGCAGTGCTAGAGAGGGCAGCTCCTACGAGCAGTACTTC. J is TRBJ2-7 and V is TRBV20-1; no clear D. Germline V CDR1 and CDR2: DFQATT, SNEGSKA (reference sequence). V was clipped by 0 bases and J by 0 bases, with 6 bases between them. This CDR3 has 13 amino acids.

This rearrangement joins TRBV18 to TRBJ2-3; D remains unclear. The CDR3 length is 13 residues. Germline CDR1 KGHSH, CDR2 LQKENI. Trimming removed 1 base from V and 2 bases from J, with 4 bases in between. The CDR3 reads CASSPLATDTQYF. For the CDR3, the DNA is TGTGCCAGCTCACCACTAGCCACAGATACGCAGTATTTT. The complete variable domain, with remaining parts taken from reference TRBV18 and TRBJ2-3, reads NAGVMQNPRHLVRRRGQEARLRCSPMKGHSHVYWYRQLPEEGLKFMVYLQKENIIDESGMPKERFSAEFPKEGPSILRIQQVVRGDSAAYFCASSPLATDTQYFGPGTRLTVL.

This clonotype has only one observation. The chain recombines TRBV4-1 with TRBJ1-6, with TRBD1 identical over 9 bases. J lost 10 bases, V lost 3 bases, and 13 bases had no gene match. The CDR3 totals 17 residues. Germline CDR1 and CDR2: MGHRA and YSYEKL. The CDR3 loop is CASSHSPGTGWRSPLHF. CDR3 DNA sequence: TGCGCCAGCAGCCACTCCCCCGGGACAGGGTGGCGCTCACCCCTCCACTTT.

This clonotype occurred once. Here the CDR3 reads CSVAGADGELFF. The CDR3 DNA reads as TGCAGCGTAGCAGGGGCGGACGGGGAGCTGTTTTTT. The chain is built from TRBV29-1 and TRBJ2-2; D possibly corresponds to TRBD1 (6 bases). Germline V CDR1 and CDR2: SQVTM, ANQGSEA. V dropped 6 bases and J dropped 7 bases, with 12 bases sitting between them. This CDR3 is 12 amino acids long.

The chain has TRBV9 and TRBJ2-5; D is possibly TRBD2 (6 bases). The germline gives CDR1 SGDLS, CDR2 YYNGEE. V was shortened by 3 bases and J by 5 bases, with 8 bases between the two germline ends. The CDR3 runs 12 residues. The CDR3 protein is CASSAGGETQYF. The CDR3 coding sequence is TGTGCCAGCAGCGCAGGAGGGGAGACCCAGTACTTC.

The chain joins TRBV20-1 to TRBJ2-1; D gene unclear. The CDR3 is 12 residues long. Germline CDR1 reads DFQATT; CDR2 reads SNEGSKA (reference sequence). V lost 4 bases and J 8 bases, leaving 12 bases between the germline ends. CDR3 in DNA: TGCAGTGCTAATCAGGTGCTGGATGAGCAGTTCTTC. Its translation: CSANQVLDEQFF.

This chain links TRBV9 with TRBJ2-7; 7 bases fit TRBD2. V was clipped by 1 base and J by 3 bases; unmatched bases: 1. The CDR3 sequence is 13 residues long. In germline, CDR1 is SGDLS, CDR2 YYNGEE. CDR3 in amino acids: CASSVREGYEQYF. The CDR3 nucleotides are TGTGCCAGCAGCGTAAGGGAGGGCTACGAGCAGTACTTC.